This is a list of T cell receptor beta chains from one sample in a study of T-cell reconstitution after alpha-beta-depleted transplantation in children. TCRdb called the PCR reads again in MiXCR, with one record for every CDR3 protein. The sample holds hundreds of thousands of distinct CDR3 sequences, roughly 15% seen once. Material: PBMCs, mostly from graft donor cells, obtained 360 days after TCRalphabeta/CD19-depleted stem cell transplant. The receptors originated from a boy younger than two who had a stem cell transplant for Wiskott-Aldrich syndrome, so the T cells may come from the graft donor. CDR3s include the opening cysteine and the closing phenylalanine or tryptophan. A D gene is named only where the DNA matches it firmly. Clone sizes are given selectively: once, few, many, or a class where the clone is expanded.

CDR3 | DNA | D | J | length | size | V
CASSYMKNIQYF | TGTGCCAGCAGTTATATGAAGAACATTCAGTACTTC | . | TRBJ2-4 | 12 | . | TRBV12-3/TRBV12-4
CASSLVTVVTIPRTYEQYF | TGTGCCAGCAGCTTAGTTACGGTAGTTACGATTCCACGAACCTACGAGCAGTACTTC | . | TRBJ2-7 | 19 | few | TRBV11-1
CASSQVGPTQDTQYF | TGCGCCAGCAGCCAAGTTGGACCAACCCAGGATACGCAGTATTTT | . | TRBJ2-3 | 15 | . | TRBV4-1
CASSRQAYSYEQYF | TGTGCCAGCAGTCGGCAGGCTTACTCCTACGAGCAGTACTTC | . | TRBJ2-7 | 14 | few | TRBV6-1
CASSAGGTVSYEQYF | TGTGCCAGCAGCGCGGGGGGGACGGTCTCCTACGAGCAGTACTTC | TRBD2 | TRBJ2-7 | 15 | few | TRBV9
CASGQGGTGELFF | TGTGCCAGCGGACAGGGGGGGACCGGGGAGCTGTTTTTT | TRBD1 | TRBJ2-2 | 13 | . | TRBV7-2
CAISTGTLDTQYF | TGTGCCATCAGTACCGGGACTTTGGATACGCAGTATTTT | . | TRBJ2-3 | 13 | few | TRBV10-3
CATSRDKGFRETQYF | TGTGCCACCAGCAGAGATAAGGGCTTCCGGGAGACCCAGTACTTC | . | TRBJ2-5 | 15 | . | TRBV15
CASSLGGWPQHF | TGCGCCAGCAGCTTGGGTGGCTGGCCCCAGCATTTT | . | TRBJ1-5 | 12 | few | TRBV5-1
CASSLGGTGDRSGELFF | TGTGCCAGCAGCTTAGGCGGGACAGGGGATCGATCCGGGGAGCTGTTTTTT | TRBD1 | TRBJ2-2 | 17 | . | TRBV11-3
CATSDGRVDTQYF | TGTGCCACCAGTGATGGCAGGGTAGATACGCAGTATTTT | . | TRBJ2-3 | 13 | many | TRBV24-1
CASGTRAETQYF | TGTGCCAGCGGCACTAGAGCAGAGACCCAGTACTTC | . | TRBJ2-5 | 12 | . | TRBV7-8
CASTPREPTGELFF | TGTGCCAGCACCCCCAGGGAACCCACCGGGGAGCTGTTTTTT | . | TRBJ2-2 | 14 | few | TRBV7-9
CASSLGRFYSNQPQHF | TGTGCCAGCAGCTTGGGCAGGTTCTATAGCAATCAGCCCCAGCATTTT | . | TRBJ1-5 | 16 | . | TRBV7-8
CSAPRTGGNEQFF | TGCAGTGCTCCCCGAACAGGGGGGAATGAGCAGTTCTTC | TRBD1 | TRBJ2-1 | 13 | many | TRBV20-1
CASGFTARGEQYF | TGTGCTAGTGGTTTCACCGCGCGGGGGGAGCAGTACTTC | TRBD2 | TRBJ2-7 | 13 | . | TRBV12-5
CASSLEWGGDIQYF | TGTGCCAGCAGCTTGGAATGGGGGGGGGACATTCAGTACTTC | TRBD2 | TRBJ2-4 | 14 | . | TRBV7-6
CASSLVGTGGPNEQFF | TGTGCCAGCAGCTTGGTAGGGACAGGGGGTCCCAATGAGCAGTTCTTC | TRBD1 | TRBJ2-1 | 16 | few | TRBV5-4
CASSWGTSGPGELFF | TGTGCCAGCAGCTGGGGGACTAGCGGGCCCGGGGAGCTGTTTTTT | TRBD2 | TRBJ2-2 | 15 | few | TRBV5-6
CASSTRDRVTNTQYF | TGTGCCAGCAGTACCCGGGACAGGGTTACGAATACGCAGTATTTT | TRBD1 | TRBJ2-3 | 15 | many | TRBV25-1
CASSLGGLGYNEQFF | TGCGCCAGCAGCTTAGGAGGGCTAGGATACAATGAGCAGTTCTTC | . | TRBJ2-1 | 15 | . | TRBV5-1
CSATGPLSYNEQFF | TGCAGTGCAACGGGACCCCTCTCCTACAATGAGCAGTTCTTC | . | TRBJ2-1 | 14 | few | TRBV20-1
CATSDFRTAGQETQYF | TGTGCCACCAGTGATTTCCGGACAGCAGGGCAAGAGACCCAGTACTTC | . | TRBJ2-5 | 16 | . | TRBV24-1
CATSGTGTDGTQYF | TGTGCCACCAGTGGAACCGGGACAGATGGTACGCAGTATTTT | TRBD1 | TRBJ2-3 | 14 | few | TRBV24-1
CASRQVGQGVIHNEQFF | TGTGCCAGCAGACAAGTTGGACAGGGAGTAATACACAATGAGCAGTTCTTC | TRBD1 | TRBJ2-1 | 17 | . | TRBV3-1
CASSWGREQYF | TGTGCCAGCAGCTGGGGGCGGGAGCAGTACTTC | . | TRBJ2-7 | 11 | . | TRBV7-9
CASSTQGVGDTQYF | TGTGCCAGCAGCACCCAGGGGGTCGGAGATACGCAGTATTTT | TRBD1 | TRBJ2-3 | 14 | . | TRBV7-9
CASSEGGGRNEKLFF | TGTGCCAGCAGTGAAGGAGGGGGCCGGAATGAAAAACTGTTTTTT | TRBD1 | TRBJ1-4 | 15 | few | TRBV25-1
CASSLEVGTSGRLNEQFF | TGCGCCAGCAGCTTGGAAGTGGGGACTAGCGGGAGGCTTAATGAGCAGTTCTTC | TRBD2 | TRBJ2-1 | 18 | few | TRBV5-1
CASSPPGLGKETQYF | TGTGCCAGCTCACCACCGGGCCTGGGGAAAGAGACCCAGTACTTC | . | TRBJ2-5 | 15 | . | TRBV18
CASIAATGREQYF | TGTGCCAGCATAGCCGCGACAGGGAGGGAGCAGTACTTC | . | TRBJ2-7 | 13 | many | TRBV27
CASSPDFIAKNIQYF | TGTGCCAGCTCACCTGACTTCATAGCCAAAAACATTCAGTACTTC | . | TRBJ2-4 | 15 | . | TRBV18
CASSLYSRQGGMGQYF | TGTGCCAGCAGCTTATACTCCCGACAGGGTGGGATGGGGCAGTACTTC | TRBD1 | TRBJ2-7 | 16 | few | TRBV7-9
CSVDLGGVDYGYTF | TGCAGCGTTGACCTAGGGGGCGTTGACTATGGCTACACCTTC | TRBD1 | TRBJ1-2 | 14 | few | TRBV29-1
CASSKGGGSQPQHF | TGTGCCAGCAGCAAGGGAGGGGGCAGTCAGCCCCAGCATTTT | . | TRBJ1-5 | 14 | few | TRBV21-1